The 25 T cell receptor beta chains below all came from one sample that was sequenced in a study of shared T cell receptors in the human thymus. Profiling relied on immunoSEQ multiplex PCR, and the TCRdb table lists in-frame clones only, not all of them. The top ten hold 0.008% to 0.011% of the sample, which has approximately 760,000 clones, 70% to 90% seen once. This same sample was also taken into another study, of human thymus T cells.

The sequencing input was thymocytes. These receptors were taken from a girl less than two years old with a congenital heart defect.

The V call is TRBV15, the J call TRBJ1-4; 7 bases are a match to TRBD1. V dropped 4 bases and J dropped 7; count of bases not matched to a gene: 9. CDR3 length equals 15 residues. Germline CDR1 reads LNHNV; CDR2 reads YYDKDF (reference sequence). The CDR3 sequence: CATSKRQGGREKLFF. CDR3 nucleotide sequence: TGTGCCACCAGCAAGCGACAGGGAGGCCGTGAAAAACTGTTTTTT.

This chain links TRBV7-6 with TRBJ2-2; TRBD1 matches 7 bases. In germline, CDR1 is SGHVS, CDR2 FNYEAQ. The CDR3 is 17 amino acids. The V and J ends lost 5 bases and 2 bases, in that order; junction bases with no gene match: 11. The CDR3 loop reads CASSTDYGTVNTGELFF. The CDR3 DNA reads TGTGCCAGCAGCACTGACTACGGGACAGTAAACACCGGGGAGCTGTTTTTT.

The rearrangement joins TRBV25-1 to TRBJ1-3; no definite D call. The germline V gene encodes CDR1 MGHDK and CDR2 SYGVNS. The V end was cut by 0 bases, the J end by 0 bases, with 12 bases between. The CDR3 extends over 17 amino acids. The CDR3 DNA is TGTGCCAGCAGTGAATATAGCGGCAGCCACTCTGGAAACACCATATATTTT. The encoded protein is CASSEYSGSHSGNTIYF.

This clone occurred a few times. The chain links TRBV2 to TRBJ2-7; 7 bases fit TRBD1. V gave up 9 bases and J gave up 1 base; unmatched junction bases: 6. This CDR3 region has 13 residues. Per the germline V gene, CDR1 is SNHLY and CDR2 is FYNNEI. The CDR3 sequence: CASTRGLSYEQYF. As DNA, the CDR3 is TGTGCCAGTACGAGGGGGCTGTCCTACGAGCAGTACTTC.

The chain uses TRBV7-9 and TRBJ1-2; D is possibly TRBD1 (6 bases). Germline V CDR1 and CDR2: SEHNR, FQNEAQ (reference sequence). The CDR3 is 14 amino acids. V lost 6 bases and J 7 bases, leaving 18 bases between the germline ends. CDR3: CASSYRVPPAGYTF. CDR3 nucleotides: TGTGCCAGCAGTTACAGGGTTCCTCCTGCTGGCTACACCTTC.

The chain recombines TRBV27 with TRBJ2-7; 7 bases align to TRBD1. Looked up from germline, CDR1 is MNHEY and CDR2 is SMNVEV (reference sequence). The CDR3 length is 14 residues. The trim removed 0 bases at V and 4 bases at J, leaving 3 bases unmatched. The chain's CDR3 is CASSLSTGKYEQYF. The CDR3 region has the DNA TGTGCCAGCAGTTTATCGACAGGGAAGTACGAGCAGTACTTC.

The chain employs TRBV14 and TRBJ1-2; weak D call: TRBD1 (5 bases). V dropped 1 base and J dropped 1 base, with 13 bases sitting between them. This CDR3 spans 16 amino acids. Germline lookup yields CDR1 SGHDN and CDR2 FVKESK. This CDR3 is CASSQVTDLLNYGYTF. CDR3 nucleotide sequence: TGTGCCAGCAGCCAAGTGACAGACCTACTTAACTATGGCTACACCTTC.

The chain joins TRBV14 to TRBJ2-1; 11 bases agree with TRBD2. In germline, CDR1 is SGHDN, CDR2 FVKESK. The CDR3 spans 19 residues. V shed 4 bases, J shed 6 bases, and the junction held 17 bases outside the gene matches. The CDR3 protein is CASSPIASGGTRRPNEQFF. The CDR3 DNA reads TGTGCCAGCAGCCCAATTGCTAGCGGGGGGACCCGCCGCCCCAATGAGCAGTTCTTC.

The CDR3 protein is CASSLVGDKRRVNTEAFF. CDR3 in DNA: TGCGCCAGCAGCTTGGTCGGGGACAAGAGAAGGGTGAACACTGAAGCTTTCTTT. V and J are TRBV5-1 and TRBJ1-1, with D possibly TRBD1 on 6 matching bases. The germline V gene has CDR1 SGHRS and CDR2 YFSETQ. This CDR3 spans 18 amino acids. Trimming left V 0 bases short and J 0 bases short, with 18 bases between.

V usage is TRBV2 and J usage is TRBJ1-1; 8 nucleotides align to TRBD1. The CDR3 loop spans 14 amino acids. Trimming took 6 bases from V and 6 from J; bases not matched to a gene: 9. Germline CDR1 and CDR2: SNHLY and FYNNEI. DNA for the CDR3: TGTGCCAGCAGCCACAGGGGGGGAGTACCTGAAGCTTTCTTT. Protein: CASSHRGGVPEAFF.

The chain uses TRBV7-3 and TRBJ1-5; tentatively, D is TRBD1 (5 bases). CDR1 is SGHTA and CDR2 is FQGTGA in the germline V gene. CDR3 length: 17 amino acids. V lost 2 bases and J lost 2, with 16 bases in between. CDR3 DNA sequence: TGTGCCAGCAGCTTATTGGCCCGCTGGGGGGGCAATCAGCCCCAGCATTTT. Amino acids: CASSLLARWGGNQPQHF.

The chain recombines TRBV4-1 with TRBJ2-5; D might be TRBD1 (6 bases). This CDR3 spans 15 amino acids. The V end was cut by 1 base, the J end by 5 bases, with 14 bases between. The germline V gene encodes CDR1 MGHRA and CDR2 YSYEKL. DNA for the CDR3: TGCGCCAGCAGCCAAGCACAGGGTAGGAGGGAGACCCAGTACTTC. Translating it yields CASSQAQGRRETQYF.

Here the CDR3 reads CASSFGTPTGELFF. The CDR3 coding sequence is TGTGCCAGCAGTTTCGGGACACCCACCGGGGAGCTGTTTTTT. The V call is TRBV27, the J call TRBJ2-2; TRBD1 is a possible D gene (6 bases). From germline, CDR1 is MNHEY and CDR2 SMNVEV (reference sequence). V lost 3 bases to trimming and J lost 4 bases, with 9 bases between them. The CDR3 length is 14 residues.

The chain carries TRBV4-2 and TRBJ2-7, with D possibly matching TRBD2 (6 bases). Germline CDR1 LGHNA, CDR2 YNFKEQ. Trimming took off 4 bases at V and 2 bases at J, with 21 bases between the two ends. The CDR3 has 17 amino acids. The DNA for the CDR3 is TGTGCCAGCAGCCCCGTCTCGGGGGACCACCCCACCTACGAGCAGTACTTC. This encodes CASSPVSGDHPTYEQYF.

This clone came up a few times. One junction end does not reproduce the germline sequence, and a read error may be involved. The J gene is TRBJ2-2, the V gene TRBV7-7; no firm D call. There are 13 residues in the CDR3. Germline CDR1 reads SSHAT; CDR2 reads FNYEAQ (reference sequence). CDR3 region: CASSLGAAGELFF. CDR3 sequence (DNA): TGTGCTAGCAGCTTAGGCGCTGCCGGGGAGCTGTTTTTT.

The chain combines TRBV29-1 with TRBJ1-1; 9 bases map to TRBD1. V shed 7 bases and J 1 base; nucleotides not matched to a gene: 16. Germline V lookup: CDR1 SQVTM, CDR2 ANQGSEA. This CDR3 is 17 amino acids long. The CDR3 region has the DNA TGCAGCGGCTACACCGGGACAGGGTCGGTCCCGAACACTGAAGCTTTCTTT. Encoded protein: CSGYTGTGSVPNTEAFF.

V usage is TRBV5-3 and J usage is TRBJ1-5; D gene unclear. TRBV5-3 is sorted into the ORF group, with uncertain function. The V end was cut by 1 base, the J end by 6 bases, with 14 bases between. This CDR3 has 15 residues. CDR3 amino acids: CARSLTAGPGQPQHF. The CDR3 region has the DNA TGTGCCAGAAGCTTGACGGCAGGTCCCGGTCAGCCCCAGCATTTT.

This chain joins TRBV6-6 and TRBJ1-1, with TRBD1 as a possible D gene (6 bases). Between the trimmed V and J ends, which lost 9 bases and 5 bases, there was a span of 16 bases. Germline V gene lookup returns CDR1 MNHNY and CDR2 SVGAGI (reference sequence). The CDR3 extends over 13 amino acids. CDR3 bases: TGTGCCAGTCGACCGGAGGGGGGGACTGAAGCTTTCTTT. It yields the protein CASRPEGGTEAFF.

This clone was seen once. The rearrangement uses TRBV6-4 and TRBJ1-1; 9 bases are a match to TRBD1. Trimming cost V 5 bases and J 10 bases; bases outside gene matches: 11. The CDR3 contains 14 residues. Germline CDR1 is MRHNA and CDR2 is SNTAGT. In nucleotides, the CDR3 is TGTGCCAGCAGTTCGTCCCAGGGACAGGGAACAGCTTTCTTT. It yields the protein CASSSSQGQGTAFF.

V is TRBV2 and J is TRBJ1-4, with D hard to call. Germline CDR1 is SNHLY and CDR2 is FYNNEI. V was pared by 3 bases and J by 8 bases, with 10 bases between. CDR3 size: 13 residues. The CDR3 region has the DNA TGTGCCAGCAGTGATAGAATATGGGAAAAACTGTTTTTT. Amino acid sequence: CASSDRIWEKLFF.

The chain uses TRBV5-1 and TRBJ2-6, with D possibly being TRBD2 (6 bases). This CDR3 contains 18 residues. Germline CDR1 SGHRS, CDR2 YFSETQ. The V end lost 4 bases, the J end lost 0 bases, and 17 bases lay between the germline ends. CDR3 amino acids: CASSPWGVESSGANVLTF. The DNA for the CDR3 is TGCGCCAGCAGCCCGTGGGGGGTGGAGAGCTCTGGGGCCAACGTCCTGACTTTC.

This clone is a singleton in its sample. CDR3 in DNA: TGTGCCAGCAGTGAACGACCCGGTAGGGGTCGGATCTCCTACGAGCAGTACTTC. Translated: CASSERPGRGRISYEQYF. V usage is TRBV6-1 and J usage is TRBJ2-7; TRBD1 might be the D (5 bases). The CDR3 length is 18 residues. Trimming left V 2 bases short and J 0 bases short, with 20 bases between. Germline V lookup: CDR1 MNHNS, CDR2 SASEGT.

The V and J genes are TRBV19 and TRBJ2-7; maybe TRBD1 (6 bases). The germline V and J ends were trimmed by 4 bases and 5 bases, with 18 bases remaining between them. Germline-derived CDR1 and CDR2 are LNHDA and SQIVND (reference sequence). The CDR3 covers 15 residues. CDR3 DNA: TGTGCCAGTAGTACAGACACAGGGCGTGAGGACGAGCAGTACTTC. Residues: CASSTDTGREDEQYF. The whole variable domain, filled in from reference TRBV19 and TRBJ2-7, reads DGGITQSPKYLFRKEGQNVTLSCEQNLNHDAMYWYRQDPGQGLRLIYYSQIVNDFQKGDIAEGYSVSREKKESFPLTVTSAQKNPTAFYLCASSTDTGREDEQYFGPGTRLTVT.

The chain uses TRBV27 and TRBJ2-5, with 7 bases identical to TRBD1. The CDR3 consists of 16 residues. Trimming removed 3 bases from V and 4 bases from J; junction bases left unmatched: 11. Germline loops: CDR1 MNHEY, CDR2 SMNVEV (reference sequence). The CDR3 reads CASSLASGQTRETQYF. The CDR3 DNA is TGTGCCAGCAGTTTGGCCTCGGGACAGACGAGAGAGACCCAGTACTTC.

The gene calls are TRBV23-1 and TRBJ2-3; 7 nucleotides align to TRBD2. TRBV23-1 is an open reading frame whose function is uncertain. The CDR3 covers 17 residues. V dropped 4 bases and J dropped 7; count of bases not matched to a gene: 17. The CDR3 sequence is CASSPPKGGSRENTQYF. In nucleotides, the CDR3 is TGCGCCAGCAGTCCCCCTAAGGGAGGGAGCAGGGAAAATACGCAGTATTTT.